This TCR beta chain was found in a study of Graves' ophthalmopathy and Graves' hyperthyroidism. As the template, RNA transcripts were used to amplify TCR beta CDR3 regions. First-round RT-PCR employed HTBI primers, with a second-round multiplex PCR after it. TCRdb re-called the multiplex PCR reads through MiXCR, storing one row per CDR3 protein. This sample has some 370,000 distinct CDR3 sequences, with about a sixth found just once. The trim removed 6 bases at V and 7 bases at J, leaving 14 bases unmatched. Germline CDR1 and CDR2: SQVTM and ANQGSEA. CDR3 length: 15 amino acids. Ophthalmopathy not arising within 18 months of follow-up defined hyperthyroidism as stable. PBMCs were isolated from an approximately 10 ml sample of fresh peripheral blood. This clonotype was found many times.

The chain employs TRBV29-1 and TRBJ2-5; 10 positions agree with TRBD1. Sequenced material: peripheral blood. This clonotype was obtained from an adult woman with stable Graves' hyperthyroidism. The CDR3 nucleotides are TGCAGCGTCGCCCCCTCGACAGGGGGCTTTGGGACCCAGTACTTC. Amino acids: CSVAPSTGGFGTQYF.